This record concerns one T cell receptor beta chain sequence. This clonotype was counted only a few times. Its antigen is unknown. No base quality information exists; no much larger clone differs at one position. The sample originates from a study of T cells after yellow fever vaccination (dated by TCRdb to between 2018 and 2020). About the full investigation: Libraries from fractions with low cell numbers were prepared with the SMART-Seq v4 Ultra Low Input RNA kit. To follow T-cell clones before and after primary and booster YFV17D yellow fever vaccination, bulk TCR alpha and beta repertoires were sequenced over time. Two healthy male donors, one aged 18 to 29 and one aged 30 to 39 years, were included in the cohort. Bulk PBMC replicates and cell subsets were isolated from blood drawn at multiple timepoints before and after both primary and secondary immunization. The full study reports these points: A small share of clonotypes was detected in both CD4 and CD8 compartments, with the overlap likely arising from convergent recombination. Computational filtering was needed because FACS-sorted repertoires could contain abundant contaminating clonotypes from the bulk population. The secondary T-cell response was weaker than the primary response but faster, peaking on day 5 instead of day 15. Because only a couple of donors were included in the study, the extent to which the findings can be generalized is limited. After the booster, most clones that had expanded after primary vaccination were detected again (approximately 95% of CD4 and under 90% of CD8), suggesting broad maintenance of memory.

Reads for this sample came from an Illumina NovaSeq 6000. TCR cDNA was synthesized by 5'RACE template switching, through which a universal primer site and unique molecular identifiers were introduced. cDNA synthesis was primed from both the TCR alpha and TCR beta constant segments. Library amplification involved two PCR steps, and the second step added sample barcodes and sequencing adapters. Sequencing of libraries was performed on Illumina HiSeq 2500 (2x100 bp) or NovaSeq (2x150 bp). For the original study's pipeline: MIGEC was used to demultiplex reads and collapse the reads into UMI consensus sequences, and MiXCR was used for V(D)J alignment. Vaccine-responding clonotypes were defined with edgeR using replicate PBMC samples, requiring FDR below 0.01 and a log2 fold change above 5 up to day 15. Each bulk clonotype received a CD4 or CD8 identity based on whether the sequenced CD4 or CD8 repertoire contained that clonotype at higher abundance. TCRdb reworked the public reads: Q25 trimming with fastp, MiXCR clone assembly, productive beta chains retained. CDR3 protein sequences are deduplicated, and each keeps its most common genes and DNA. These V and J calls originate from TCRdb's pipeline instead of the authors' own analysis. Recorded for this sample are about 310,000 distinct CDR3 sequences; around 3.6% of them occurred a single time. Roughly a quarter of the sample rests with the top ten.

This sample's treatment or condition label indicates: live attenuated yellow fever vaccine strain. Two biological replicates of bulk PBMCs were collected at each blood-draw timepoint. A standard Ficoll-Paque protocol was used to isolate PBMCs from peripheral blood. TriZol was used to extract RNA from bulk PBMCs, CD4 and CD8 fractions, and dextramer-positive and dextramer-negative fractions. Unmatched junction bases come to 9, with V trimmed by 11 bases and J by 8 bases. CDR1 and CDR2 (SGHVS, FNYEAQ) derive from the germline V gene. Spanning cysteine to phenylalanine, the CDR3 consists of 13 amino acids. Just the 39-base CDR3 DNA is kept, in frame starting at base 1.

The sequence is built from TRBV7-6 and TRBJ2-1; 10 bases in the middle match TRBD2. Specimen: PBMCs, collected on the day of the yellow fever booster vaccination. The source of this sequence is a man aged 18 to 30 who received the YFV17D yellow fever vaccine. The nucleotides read TGTGCCTCTAGCGGGGGCCGCGGGGATGAGCAGTTCTTC. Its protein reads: CASSGGRGDEQFF.